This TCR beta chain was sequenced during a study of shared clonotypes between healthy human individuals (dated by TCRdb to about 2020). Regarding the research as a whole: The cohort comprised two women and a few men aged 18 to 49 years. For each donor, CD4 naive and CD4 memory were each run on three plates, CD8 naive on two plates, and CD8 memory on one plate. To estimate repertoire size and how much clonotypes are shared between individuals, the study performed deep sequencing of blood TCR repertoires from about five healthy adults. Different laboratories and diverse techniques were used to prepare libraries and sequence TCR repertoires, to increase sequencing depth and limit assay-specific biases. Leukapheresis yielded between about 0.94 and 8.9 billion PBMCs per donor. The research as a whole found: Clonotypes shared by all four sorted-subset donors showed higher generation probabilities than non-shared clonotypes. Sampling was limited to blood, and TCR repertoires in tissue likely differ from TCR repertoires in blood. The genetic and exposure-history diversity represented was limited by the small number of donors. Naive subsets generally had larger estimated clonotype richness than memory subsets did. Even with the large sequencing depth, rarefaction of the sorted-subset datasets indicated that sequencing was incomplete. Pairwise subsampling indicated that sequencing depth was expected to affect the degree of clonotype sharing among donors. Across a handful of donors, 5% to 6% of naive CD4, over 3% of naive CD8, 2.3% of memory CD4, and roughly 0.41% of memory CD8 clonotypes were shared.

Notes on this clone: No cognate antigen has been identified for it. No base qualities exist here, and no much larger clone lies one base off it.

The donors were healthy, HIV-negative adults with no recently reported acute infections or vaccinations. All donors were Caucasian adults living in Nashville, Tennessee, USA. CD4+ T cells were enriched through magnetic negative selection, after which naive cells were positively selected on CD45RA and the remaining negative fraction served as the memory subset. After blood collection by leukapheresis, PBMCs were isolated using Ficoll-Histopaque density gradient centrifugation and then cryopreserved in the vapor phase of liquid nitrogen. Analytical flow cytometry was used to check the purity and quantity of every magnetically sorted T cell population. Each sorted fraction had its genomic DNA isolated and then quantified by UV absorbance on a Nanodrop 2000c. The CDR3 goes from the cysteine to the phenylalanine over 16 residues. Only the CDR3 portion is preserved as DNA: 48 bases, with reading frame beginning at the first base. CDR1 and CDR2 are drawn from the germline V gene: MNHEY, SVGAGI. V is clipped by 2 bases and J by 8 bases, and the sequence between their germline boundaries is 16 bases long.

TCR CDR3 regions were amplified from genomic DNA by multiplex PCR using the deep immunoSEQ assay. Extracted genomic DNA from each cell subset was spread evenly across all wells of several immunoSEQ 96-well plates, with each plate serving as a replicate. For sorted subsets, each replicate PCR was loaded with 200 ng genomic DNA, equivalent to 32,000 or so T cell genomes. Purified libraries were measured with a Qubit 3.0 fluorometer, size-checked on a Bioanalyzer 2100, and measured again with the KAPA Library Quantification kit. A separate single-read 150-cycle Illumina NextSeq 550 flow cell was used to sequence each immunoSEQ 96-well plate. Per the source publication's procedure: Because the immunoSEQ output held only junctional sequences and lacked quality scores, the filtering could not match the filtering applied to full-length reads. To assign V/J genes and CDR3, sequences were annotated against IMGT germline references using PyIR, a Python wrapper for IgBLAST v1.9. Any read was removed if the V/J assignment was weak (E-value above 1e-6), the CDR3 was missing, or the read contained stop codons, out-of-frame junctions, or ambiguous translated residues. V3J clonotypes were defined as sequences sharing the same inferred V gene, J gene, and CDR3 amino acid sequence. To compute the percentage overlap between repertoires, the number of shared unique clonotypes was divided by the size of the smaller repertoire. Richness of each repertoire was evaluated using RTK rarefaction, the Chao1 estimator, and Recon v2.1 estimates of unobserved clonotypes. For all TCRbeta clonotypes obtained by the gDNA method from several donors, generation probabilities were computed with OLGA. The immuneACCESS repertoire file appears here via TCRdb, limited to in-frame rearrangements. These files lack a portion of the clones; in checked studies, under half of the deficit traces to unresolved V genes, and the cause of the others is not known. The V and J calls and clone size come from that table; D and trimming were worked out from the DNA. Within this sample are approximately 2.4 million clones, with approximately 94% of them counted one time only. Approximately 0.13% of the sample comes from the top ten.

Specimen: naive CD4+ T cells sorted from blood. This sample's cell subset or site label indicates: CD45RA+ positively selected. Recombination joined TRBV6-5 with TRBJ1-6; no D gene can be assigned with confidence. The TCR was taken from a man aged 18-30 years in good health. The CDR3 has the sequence CASSYEASFEYSPLHF. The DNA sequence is TGTGCCAGCAGTTACGAGGCCAGTTTTGAATATTCACCCCTCCACTTT.